These 29 T cell receptor beta chains came from one sample sequenced in a study of blood T cell repertoires in COVID-19. Using immunoSEQ multiplex PCR, the repertoire was profiled, and TCRdb retains in-frame clones only, with some absent. The top ten clones hold approximately 1.2% of a sample with nearly 110,000 clones, 90% to 95% of them seen once. Sequenced input: peripheral blood. Receptors originate from a woman under 40 with acute or convalescent COVID-19.

This clone occurred a few times. V is TRBV29-1 and J is TRBJ2-4; 9 bases align to TRBD1. Germline assignment: CDR1 SQVTM and CDR2 ANQGSEA. CDR3 length: 13 residues. V shed 6 bases and J 5 bases; nucleotides not matched to a gene: 5. CDR3 bases: TGCAGCGTCCTACAGGGGGCCCAAAACATTCAGTACTTC. Translated: CSVLQGAQNIQYF. The full variable domain, completed using reference TRBV29-1 and TRBJ2-4, is SAVISQKPSRDICQRGTSLTIQCQVDSQVTMMFWYRQQPGQSLTLIATANQGSEATYESGFVIDKFPISRPNLTFSTLTVSNMSPEDSSIYLCSVLQGAQNIQYFGAGTRLSVL.

In regard to this clone: Additional DNA sequences in this sample encode the identical CDR3. This chain connects TRBV21-1 to TRBJ1-1; the listed D gene, TRBD1, was not tested against the DNA. TRBV21-1 is flagged as a pseudogene. The CDR3 covers 14 residues. CDR3 region: CASSSRTGNTEAFF. The CDR3 nucleotides are TGTGCCAGCAGCAGCCGGACAGGGAACACTGAAGCTTTCTTT.

Only a few counts were recorded for this clone. This sequence joins TRBV6-5 and TRBJ2-3; 7 positions agree with TRBD2. The CDR3 totals 16 residues. The trim removed 4 bases at V and 3 bases at J, leaving 10 bases unmatched. Looked up from germline, CDR1 is MNHEY and CDR2 is SVGAGI. CDR3 DNA: TGTGCCAGCAGTTCTGAGCGACTAGCTGGTACAGATACGCAGTATTTT. Protein: CASSSERLAGTDTQYF.

V and J are TRBV28 and TRBJ2-1; possible D gene TRBD2, 7 bases. This CDR3 spans 14 amino acids. The V end was cut by 2 bases, the J end by 7 bases, with 12 bases between. Germline V CDR1 and CDR2: MDHEN, SYDVKM. CDR3 in amino acids: CASSLPGGLNEQFF. CDR3 nucleotide sequence: TGTGCCAGCAGTTTACCGGGGGGCCTAAATGAGCAGTTCTTC.

The chain combines TRBV4-2 with TRBJ1-5; no definite D call. Trimming shortened V by 2 bases and J by 6 bases, and 8 bases separated the two germline ends. Germline assignment: CDR1 LGHNA and CDR2 YNFKEQ. CDR3 size: 13 residues. This chain's CDR3 is CASSQSEVQPQHF. DNA of the CDR3: TGTGCCAGCAGCCAAAGCGAGGTTCAGCCCCAGCATTTT.

The V call is TRBV9, the J call TRBJ2-1; 10 bases align to TRBD2. The CDR3 sequence is 17 residues long. The J segment lost 2 bases and the V segment lost 0 bases, leaving 5 bases of the junction unmatched. The germline CDR1 and CDR2 sequences are SGDLS and YYNGEE. CDR3 nucleotides: TGTGCCAGCAGCGTAGACCCTAGCGGGAGACCCTACAATGAGCAGTTCTTC. Translated, it gives CASSVDPSGRPYNEQFF.

The chain recombines TRBV19 with TRBJ1-2, with 8 bases fitting TRBD1. The V gene end was trimmed by 1 base and the J gene end by 6 bases; junction bases not matched to a gene: 4. Germline V gene sequence: CDR1 LNHDA, CDR2 SQIVND (reference sequence). The CDR3 spans 14 residues. The CDR3 DNA reads TGTGCCAGTAGTATAGGGACAGGGTTTGATGGCTACACCTTC. It specifies CASSIGTGFDGYTF.

This chain connects TRBV6-2 or TRBV6-3 to TRBJ2-7; perhaps TRBD2 as D (6 bases). The CDR3 runs 16 residues. Between the trimmed V and J ends, which lost 0 bases and 0 bases, there was a span of 12 bases. The germline V gene has CDR1 MNHEY and CDR2 SVGEGT. For the CDR3, the DNA is TGTGCCAGCAGTTACTCGAGGAGGGAAGGCTCCTACGAGCAGTACTTC. It codes for CASSYSRREGSYEQYF.

V gene TRBV5-6 combines with J gene TRBJ1-1; D might be TRBD1 (5 bases). The CDR3 is made up of 16 amino acids. Trimming took off 2 bases at V and 0 bases at J, with 14 bases between the two ends. Germline lookup yields CDR1 SGHDT and CDR2 YYEEEE. The CDR3 is CASSFRTGQMNTEAFF. The CDR3 DNA reads as TGTGCCAGCAGCTTCCGCACAGGACAAATGAACACTGAAGCTTTCTTT.

This clone was counted a few times. The V call is TRBV30, the J call TRBJ1-3; D gene ambiguous. The CDR3 has 14 residues. Trimming stripped 3 bases from V and 2 bases from J, with 11 bases between. Germline V CDR1 and CDR2: GTSNPN, SVGIG (reference sequence). CDR3 nucleotides: TGTGCCTGGAGCCCATCGAGGGCTGGAAACACCATATATTTT. Encoded protein: CAWSPSRAGNTIYF.

The chain carries TRBV29-1 and TRBJ1-2, with D possibly matching TRBD1 (5 bases). The CDR3 loop spans 13 amino acids. From germline, CDR1 is SQVTM and CDR2 ANQGSEA. The germline V and J ends were trimmed by 5 bases and 1 base, with 11 bases remaining between them. The chain's CDR3 is CSVRTGDNYGYTF. The DNA of the CDR3 is TGCAGCGTTAGGACGGGGGATAACTATGGCTACACCTTC.

CDR3 sequence: CASSQEVRTSGIPSSYNEQFF. Here the CDR3 DNA reads TGCGCCAGCAGCCAAGAAGTTCGGACTAGCGGGATCCCTAGCTCCTACAATGAGCAGTTCTTC. The chain employs TRBV4-3 and TRBJ2-1; 12 positions match TRBD2. The CDR3 sequence is 21 residues long. The junction had 12 bases not matched to a gene; V was cut back by 0 bases and J by 0 bases. CDR1 is LGHNA and CDR2 is YSLEER in the germline V gene.

The rearrangement joins TRBV2 to TRBJ1-6; maybe TRBD1 (6 bases). CDR1 SNHLY and CDR2 FYNNEI come from the germline V gene. V was cut by 6 bases and J by 7 bases, with 19 bases left in between. The CDR3 is 16 amino acids. The CDR3 reads CASRPFGQRNNSPLHF. The CDR3 nucleotides read TGTGCCAGCAGGCCGTTCGGACAGCGGAACAATTCACCCCTCCACTTT. Supplemented by reference TRBV2 and TRBJ1-6, the full variable domain reads EPEVTQTPSHQVTQMGQEVILRCVPISNHLYFYWYRQILGQKVEFLVSFYNNEISEKSEIFDDQFSVERPDGSNFTLKIRSTKLEDSAMYFCASRPFGQRNNSPLHFGNGTRLTVT.

V gene TRBV4-2 combines with J gene TRBJ2-2, with unresolved D. CDR1 LGHNA and CDR2 YNFKEQ come from the germline V gene. CDR3 length equals 13 residues. Trimming removed 1 base at V and 6 bases at J, with 6 bases between. CDR3 residues: CASSQVESGELFF. The CDR3 DNA reads TGTGCCAGCAGCCAAGTAGAATCCGGGGAGCTGTTTTTT.

CDR3 nucleotide sequence: TGTGCCAGCAGCGCACCACAGGGGGCAGGGTACGAGCAGTACTTC. It translates to CASSAPQGAGYEQYF. V and J are TRBV28 and TRBJ2-7; 9 nucleotides agree with TRBD1. With V trimmed by 6 bases and J by 4 bases, 10 bases remained unmatched. This CDR3 is built from 15 residues. CDR1 MDHEN and CDR2 SYDVKM come from the germline V gene. Complete variable domain (other parts from reference TRBV28 and TRBJ2-7): DVKVTQSSRYLVKRTGEKVFLECVQDMDHENMFWYRQDPGLGLRLIYFSYDVKMKEKGDIPEGYSVSREKKERFSLILESASTNQTSMYLCASSAPQGAGYEQYFGPGTRLTVT.

CDR3 nucleotides: TGTGCCAGCAGTGGGACGGGCACAGGCGAGCAGTACTTC. Amino acid sequence: CASSGTGTGEQYF. The chain couples TRBV2 to TRBJ2-7; possible D gene TRBD1, 5 bases. Trimming cost V 4 bases and J 6 bases, with 13 bases left between them. Germline-derived CDR1 and CDR2 are SNHLY and FYNNEI. The CDR3 covers 13 residues.

V gene TRBV9 combines with J gene TRBJ1-2; possibly TRBD1 for D (5 bases). Germline CDR1 and CDR2: SGDLS and YYNGEE. V was pared by 5 bases and J by 4 bases, with 18 bases between. This CDR3 is 15 amino acids long. The CDR3 DNA follows: TGTGCCAGCAGTGACCGGGGAGGGGACGGCTATGGCTACACCTTC. Translated: CASSDRGGDGYGYTF.

This sequence joins TRBV7-6 and TRBJ2-7; a possible D gene is TRBD2 (6 bases). The CDR3 contains 19 residues. V lost 5 bases and J 7 bases, leaving 33 bases between the germline ends. Germline CDR1 and CDR2: SGHVS and FNYEAQ. The CDR3 nucleotides read TGTGCCAGCAGCCGTCTGCCAGCCGGGGGTCACCCTCCCCAGGAAGAGCAGTACTTC. Its protein product is CASSRLPAGGHPPQEEQYF. The full variable domain, completed using reference TRBV7-6 and TRBJ2-7, is GAGVSQSPRYKVTKRGQDVALRCDPISGHVSLYWYRQALGQGPEFLTYFNYEAQQDKSGLPNDRFSAERPEGSISTLTIQRTEQRDSAMYRCASSRLPAGGHPPQEEQYFGPGTRLTVT.

V is TRBV28 and J is TRBJ1-2, with 10 bases lining up with TRBD1. The V gene end was trimmed by 2 bases and the J gene end by 3 bases; junction bases not matched to a gene: 9. Germline V lookup: CDR1 MDHEN, CDR2 SYDVKM. This CDR3 has 17 residues. CDR3: CASSLVTGGAWDYGYTF. CDR3 nucleotide sequence: TGTGCCAGCAGTTTAGTGACAGGGGGCGCATGGGACTATGGCTACACCTTC.

V and J are TRBV9 and TRBJ2-5; no clear D gene. Trimming took off 0 bases at V and 2 bases at J, with 8 bases between the two ends. Germline V gives CDR1 SGDLS, CDR2 YYNGEE. The CDR3 consists of 14 residues. CDR3 sequence: CASSVAPFQETQYF. The DNA for the CDR3 is TGTGCCAGCAGCGTAGCTCCCTTTCAAGAGACCCAGTACTTC.

This chain connects TRBV7-2 to TRBJ2-7, with 12 positions matching TRBD2. The germline V gene has CDR1 SGHTA and CDR2 FQGNSA. The CDR3 sequence is 16 residues long. J lost 4 bases, V lost 6 bases, and 10 bases had no gene match. The CDR3 sequence: CASRERLAGDPYEQYF. The CDR3 DNA reads TGTGCCAGCAGGGAAAGACTAGCGGGAGACCCGTACGAGCAGTACTTC.

This clone has just one count. The chain uses TRBV5-5 and TRBJ1-1; no reliable D call. CDR1 is SGHKS, CDR2 YYEKEE, per germline (reference sequence). Trimming took off 4 bases at V and 1 base at J, with 14 bases between the two ends. The CDR3 is 15 residues long. In DNA, the CDR3 is TGTGCCAGCAGCCTATACACCCCGGGGAACACTGAAGCTTTCTTT. It codes for CASSLYTPGNTEAFF.

V and J are TRBV7-6 and TRBJ2-7; 12 bases align to TRBD2. Germline trimming cut 2 bases from V and 0 bases from J; bases unmatched to any gene: 14. This CDR3 has 20 amino acids. The V gene's germline CDR1 is SGHVS and CDR2 FNYEAQ. CDR3 nucleotides: TGTGCCAGCAGCTTACTGTCCGGACTAGCGGGATCCCCGGCCTCCTACGAGCAGTACTTC. Its translation: CASSLLSGLAGSPASYEQYF.

The chain has TRBV7-8 and TRBJ2-7; TRBD2 aligns across 9 bases. This CDR3 is built from 17 residues. Germline CDR1 SGHVS, CDR2 FQNEAQ. Trimming took 5 bases from V and 2 from J; bases not matched to a gene: 13. CDR3 in DNA: TGTGCCAGCAGCCGCAGGTCCCCACTAGCGGGCCCCTACGAGCAGTACTTC. This codes for CASSRRSPLAGPYEQYF.

The chain employs TRBV5-1 and TRBJ2-7, with a weak D call TRBD2 (5 bases). In germline, CDR1 is SGHRS, CDR2 YFSETQ. Trimming shortened V by 4 bases and J by 0 bases, and 11 bases separated the two germline ends. The CDR3 totals 14 residues. The CDR3 spells CASSKGVGSYEQYF. The CDR3 nucleotides read TGCGCCAGCAGCAAGGGAGTGGGCTCCTACGAGCAGTACTTC.

The table lists this clone with a count of one. The chain employs TRBV2 and TRBJ2-7, with a weak D call TRBD1 (5 bases). With 8 bases removed from V and 3 bases from J, the gap between germline ends came to 17 bases. Germline CDR1 and CDR2: SNHLY and FYNNEI. CDR3 length: 14 residues. Here the CDR3 reads CASLSPDTGYEQYF. The CDR3 DNA is TGTGCCAGCCTTAGCCCGGACACTGGCTACGAGCAGTACTTC.

This rearrangement joins TRBV7-3 to TRBJ1-3, with D unresolved. Trimming took off 1 base at V and 0 bases at J, with 25 bases between the two ends. Per the germline V gene, CDR1 is SGHTA and CDR2 is FQGTGA. The CDR3 totals 21 residues. The CDR3 nucleotides read TGTGCCAGCAGCTTAAGGGGAACAGTATTTCGGGGTGGGAGCTCTGGAAACACCATATATTTT. Encoded protein: CASSLRGTVFRGGSSGNTIYF.

The J gene is TRBJ2-7, the V gene TRBV19; unclear D gene. The germline V gene has CDR1 LNHDA and CDR2 SQIVND (reference sequence). V lost 0 bases and J lost 6, with 3 bases in between. The CDR3 spans 11 residues. CDR3 region: CASSIDREQYF. The CDR3 DNA sequence: TGTGCCAGTAGTATAGACCGCGAGCAGTACTTC.

V is TRBV7-3 and J is TRBJ2-3; 8 nucleotides line up with TRBD2. Germline V lookup: CDR1 SGHTA, CDR2 FQGTGA. The V gene end was trimmed by 0 bases and the J gene end by 1 base; junction bases not matched to a gene: 0. The CDR3 consists of 15 residues. The CDR3 bases are TGTGCCAGCAGCTTAACTAGCGGGGGCACAGATACGCAGTATTTT. Its protein is CASSLTSGGTDTQYF.